The clone carrying this T cell receptor beta chain appeared many times. Its antigen remains unidentified. This record comes from a study of T cell repertoires in cytomegalovirus infection. Findings and caveats of the study: The study found HLA-C-restricted CMV-specific TCR beta clonotypes dominating the ex vivo response. Of the TCR beta families, the public ones yielded a cumulative frequency that identified carriers of CMV plus the relevant HLA.

The CDR3 length is 13 residues. Germline lookup yields CDR1 SGHVS and CDR2 FNYEAQ. V dropped 3 bases and J dropped 6 bases, with 8 bases sitting between them. MiXCR was run by TCRdb on the reads, yielding one entry per CDR3 protein. The sample comprises approximately 910,000 distinct CDR3 sequences, approximately 31% of which are singletons, and 10% to 15% rests with the top ten. The sequence was collected from a human donor in good health (CMV status not recorded). Some clones in this sample may be carry-over from other donors' samples. The chain has TRBV7-6 and TRBJ2-2; D call uncertain. The sample consisted of cultured CD8+ T cells from PBMCs, taken from culture after CMV antigen stimulation. For the CDR3, the DNA is TGTGCCAGCAGCTTCTCACCCGCCGGGGAGCTGTTTTTT. This gives the protein CASSFSPAGELFF.